This T cell receptor beta chain was sequenced in a study of T cell changes during pregnancy in multiple sclerosis (dated by TCRdb to the late 2010s). A note on the overall study: The study looked at changes in the T cell repertoire across pregnancy in women with multiple sclerosis.

Library prep was done by the immunoSEQ multiplex PCR assay. TCRdb carries this immuneACCESS record with in-frame sequences only. Its versions omit some clonotypes, under half of them owing to an unresolved V gene in the studies checked, with the rest unexplained. The sample table contains about 46,000 clones; only one count was recorded for approximately 94% of them. The ten most abundant clones make up less than 5% of the sample. For this clone: The antigen it recognizes is unknown. No much larger clonotype is one base removed from it; base qualities were not supplied.

Trimming leaves V shorter by 0 bases and J shorter by 7 bases, with the junction holding 8 bases beyond the gene matches. The germline V gene specifies LGHNA as CDR1 and YSLEER as CDR2. The CDR3 contains 16 residues, cysteine and phenylalanine counted. Only the CDR3 part of the read is kept: 48 bases, read in frame from the first base. Rearrangement joined TRBV4-3 to TRBJ2-1; TRBD1 lines up with 8 middle nucleotides. This TCR came from a female donor with multiple sclerosis, enrolled in a pregnancy study. Sample: CD8+ T cells from peripheral blood mononuclear cells, taken in the first trimester of pregnancy. The nucleotide sequence is given as TGCGCCAGCAGCCAAGAGACCGGGACAGGTGGAAATGAGCAGTTCTTC. It translates to CASSQETGTGGNEQFF.